Below are 13 T cell receptor beta chains sequenced from a single sample in a study of blood T cell repertoires in COVID-19. Profiled with immunoSEQ multiplex PCR; TCRdb holds only in-frame clones, not every one. The sample gives 45,000 to 55,000 clones, 90% of which show up once; about 3.1% is in the top ten. The sequenced sample was peripheral blood. The receptors derive from a human donor in a cohort sampled during active COVID-19.

The V call is TRBV3-1 (or the pseudogene TRBV3-2), the J call TRBJ1-2; D is perhaps TRBD1 (6 bases). The germline gives CDR1 LGHDT, CDR2 YNNKEL (reference sequence). This CDR3 spans 14 amino acids. The V and J ends lost 3 bases and 7 bases respectively, with 15 bases between them. CDR3 DNA: TGTGCCAGCAGCCAGGGGACCCAGGACAGTGGCTACACCTTC. As protein: CASSQGTQDSGYTF.

The chain recombines TRBV5-1 with TRBJ2-3; 7 positions agree with TRBD2. Germline CDR1 is SGHRS and CDR2 is YFSETQ. There are 15 residues in the CDR3. Losses at the gene ends were 2 bases for V and 6 bases for J; bases not matched to a gene: 9. In DNA, the CDR3 is TGCGCCAGCAGCTTCGCGGTGGGAGGGCCTGATACGCAGTATTTT. As protein: CASSFAVGGPDTQYF.

The chain combines TRBV30 with TRBJ2-3, with D perhaps matching TRBD1 (5 bases). The V end lost 0 bases, the J end lost 2 bases, and 12 bases lay between the germline ends. CDR3 length: 15 residues. From germline, CDR1 is GTSNPN and CDR2 SVGIG (reference sequence). CDR3 amino acids: CAWSVGRGNTDTQYF. The CDR3, as DNA: TGTGCCTGGAGTGTAGGTAGGGGCAACACAGATACGCAGTATTTT.

The V and J genes are TRBV5-8 and TRBJ1-5; TRBD1 is a possible D gene (5 bases). The CDR3 covers 14 residues. V lost 0 bases, J lost 3 bases, and 7 bases lay in between. CDR1 and CDR2 (germline): SGHTS, YDEGEE. The CDR3, as DNA: TGTGCCAGCAGCTTGGAAGGGGCCAATCAGCCCCAGCATTTT. Protein sequence: CASSLEGANQPQHF.

The chain employs TRBV30 and TRBJ2-1, with 13 bases that match TRBD2. Germline V gene sequence: CDR1 GTSNPN, CDR2 SVGIG (reference sequence). J lost 4 bases, V lost 5 bases, and 5 bases had no gene match. This CDR3 has 15 amino acids. The CDR3 reads CAWEGGLAGYNEQFF. Here the CDR3 DNA reads TGTGCCTGGGAGGGGGGACTAGCGGGATACAATGAGCAGTTCTTC.

This chain uses TRBV30 with TRBJ2-5; TRBD2 might be the D (5 bases). Germline CDR1 is GTSNPN and CDR2 is SVGIG (reference sequence). CDR3 length: 13 residues. V lost 2 bases, J lost 2 bases, and 9 bases lay in between. This CDR3 is CAWSRGLQETQYF. In nucleotides, the CDR3 is TGTGCCTGGAGTCGGGGTCTTCAAGAGACCCAGTACTTC.

The chain carries TRBV6-5 and TRBJ2-7, with 8 bases aligning to TRBD2. The junction had 13 bases not matched to a gene; V was cut back by 9 bases and J by 6 bases. This CDR3 has 14 residues. Germline V gene lookup returns CDR1 MNHEY and CDR2 SVGAGI. As DNA, the CDR3 is TGTGCCAGTGACCCGGGACTAGACATAGGCGAGCAGTACTTC. Translating gives CASDPGLDIGEQYF.

This clone appeared a single time. The chain recombines TRBV10-3 with TRBJ2-7; 13 bases agree with TRBD2. Germline V gives CDR1 ENHRY, CDR2 SYGVKD. The CDR3 runs 16 residues. J gave up 0 bases and V 8 bases, and 7 bases lay outside the gene matches. Here the CDR3 DNA reads TGTGCCATCGGGGGGACTAGCGGGGCCAGCTCCTACGAGCAGTACTTC. This gives the protein CAIGGTSGASSYEQYF.

This CDR3 is CASSQDGGRGAWDEQFF. The DNA for the CDR3 is TGTGCCAGCAGCCAAGACGGCGGGAGGGGGGCTTGGGATGAGCAGTTCTTC. The V call is TRBV9, the J call TRBJ2-1; 9 nucleotides line up with TRBD2. Germline V gives CDR1 SGDLS, CDR2 YYNGEE. V lost 4 bases, J lost 8 bases, and 16 bases stayed unmatched. The CDR3 contains 17 residues.

V usage is TRBV9 and J usage is TRBJ1-5; 7 bases match TRBD1. The CDR3 totals 15 residues. The V segment lost 3 bases and the J segment 3 bases; nucleotides outside the gene matches: 6. Germline-derived CDR1 and CDR2 are SGDLS and YYNGEE. The CDR3 DNA is TGTGCCAGCAGCGCCTTGGGACAGACCAATCAGCCCCAGCATTTT. This encodes CASSALGQTNQPQHF.

The rearrangement joins TRBV18 to TRBJ2-3, with unresolved D. Germline CDR1 and CDR2: KGHSH and LQKENI. The CDR3 has 14 amino acids. The ends were cut back, 2 bases at V and 0 bases at J, with 6 bases in the middle. CDR3 sequence reads: CASSPIPSTDTQYF. CDR3 DNA: TGTGCCAGCTCACCAATCCCTAGCACAGATACGCAGTATTTT.

The CDR3 sequence is CASSLVFGRGSYEQYF. The DNA for the CDR3 is TGTGCCAGCAGCTTAGTTTTCGGCCGGGGCTCCTACGAGCAGTACTTC. The chain uses TRBV7-9 and TRBJ2-7; D possibly corresponds to TRBD2 (5 bases). The CDR3 extends over 16 amino acids. Germline V gene lookup returns CDR1 SEHNR and CDR2 FQNEAQ (reference sequence). V dropped 1 base and J dropped 0 bases, with 13 bases sitting between them. Full variable domain (outside the CDR3, taken from reference TRBV7-9 and TRBJ2-7): DTGVSQNPRHKITKRGQNVTFRCDPISEHNRLYWYRQTLGQGPEFLTYFQNEAQLEKSRLLSDRFSAERPKGSFSTLEIQRTEQGDSAMYLCASSLVFGRGSYEQYFGPGTRLTVT.

The V call is TRBV2, the J call TRBJ2-7; the match to TRBD1 covers 9 bases. Germline lookup yields CDR1 SNHLY and CDR2 FYNNEI. J lost 6 bases, V lost 7 bases, and 7 bases had no gene match. The CDR3 is 13 residues long. The CDR3 sequence: CASMGQGVREQYF. CDR3 DNA sequence: TGTGCCAGCATGGGACAGGGTGTACGCGAGCAGTACTTC.